This paragraph reports one T cell receptor beta chain. Antigen specificity is unknown. Because the CDR3 is missing its conserved closing phenylalanine or tryptophan, this is likely a read error. The DNA is left out, because the CDR3 cannot be placed on it with certainty; the CDR3 is given as TCRdb lists it. The sample is drawn from a study of shared clonotypes between healthy human individuals. Turning to the study itself: Aged between 18 and 49, the donors were a couple of women and three men.

Whole-study results and caveats: Clonotype sharing across a few donors was observed for roughly 5% of naive CD4 clonotypes.

Methods used by the authors: Junction-only immunoSEQ sequences carried no quality scores, so filtering differed. Repertoires were generated with immunoSEQ multiplex PCR, while TCRdb's copy carries only in-frame clones and drops some. Clonal size and the V and J genes are those of that table, whereas D and trimming came from the DNA. The profile shows approximately 2.5 million clones, roughly 93% of them singletons. The germline V gene has CDR1 SGHAT and CDR2 FQNNGV. Counting both end residues, the CDR3 totals 11 amino acids. The clonotype originates from a man aged 18 to 35 in good health. Some clones in this sample may be carry-over from other donors' samples. Sequenced input: naive CD4+ T cells from PBMCs. As for subset: CD45RA+ positively selected. This sequence joins TRBV11-2 and TRBJ2-7; the DNA was not compared with TRBD2, the D call given in the table. The CDR3 region is CASSNKREFTL.